The rows below give T cell receptor beta chains drawn from one sample of a study of shared clonotypes between healthy human individuals. Sequencing used immunoSEQ multiplex PCR; TCRdb keeps in-frame clones, though not all of them. Of some 2,500,000 clones in the sample, more than 85% were seen once. Specimen: naive CD4+ T cells from PBMCs. These receptors were collected from a man younger than 35 in good health. Some clones in this sample may be carry-over from other donors' samples. The CDR3 runs from the conserved cysteine through the conserved F or W. The D gene is left open where the match is weak. Rows give clone size only sometimes, using once, few, many, or a class for an expanded clone.

>TRBJ1-2|-|-|TRBV30
TGTGCCTGGAGTGGGTGGAGGGGTAGTGGCTACACCTTC
CAWSGWRGSGYTF
>TRBJ1-5|-|-|TRBV6-1
TGTGCCAGCCGGGGTGCTAATCAGCCCCAGCATTTT
CASRGANQPQHF
>TRBJ1-1|-|few|TRBV7-3
TGTGCCAGCAGCTTAGCACTGAACACTGAAGCTTTCTTT
CASSLALNTEAFF
>TRBJ2-3|-|-|TRBV7-9
TGTGCCAGCAGCAGAGCGGATGGATGGAGCACAGATACGCAGTATTTT
CASSRADGWSTDTQYF
>TRBJ2-1|-|-|TRBV14
TGTGCCAGCAGCCAAGATTTGTACAGGGATGAGCAGTTCTTC
CASSQDLYRDEQFF
>TRBJ2-2|TRBD2|-|TRBV30
TGTGCCTGGAGTCTCCGGCTAGCGGGAGGGCCGGGCGGGGAGCTGTTTTTT
CAWSLRLAGGPGGELFF
>TRBJ2-5|-|-|TRBV6-5
TGTGCCAGCAGTTACAGGTCTGATTGGGGTCGGGAGACCCAGTACTTC
CASSYRSDWGRETQYF
>TRBJ2-7|-|-|TRBV7-9
TGTGCCAGCAGCTTAAGGGAGACTGTAATCCGGGGCGAGCAGTACTTC
CASSLRETVIRGEQYF
>TRBJ2-2|TRBD2|-|TRBV7-2
TGTGCCAGCAGCCTACGAGCGGGAGGCGGAGGGGAGCTGTTTTTT
CASSLRAGGGGELFF
>TRBJ2-3|-|-|TRBV5-1
TGCGCCAGCAGCCCCAATGGGGGGATCAGCACAGATACGCAGTATTTT
CASSPNGGISTDTQYF
>TRBJ2-7|TRBD2|-|TRBV27
TGTGCCAGCAGTAGCGGGAGGCCGGGATCCGAGCAGTACTTC
CASSSGRPGSEQYF
>TRBJ2-1|-|-|TRBV21-1
TGTGCCAGCAGTAGAACCCTGGGGGTGAGAAGGAATGAGCAGTTCTTC
CASSRTLGVRRNEQFF
>TRBJ2-7|-|-|TRBV5-4
TGTGCCAGCAGCTTAAGGAGCTCCTACGAGCAGTACTTC
CASSLRSSYEQYF
>TRBJ1-1|-|-|TRBV5-1
TGCGCCAGCAGCTTGTCAGGAACTGAAGCTTTCTTT
CASSLSGTEAFF
>TRBJ1-4|TRBD1|-|TRBV2
TGTGCCAGCAGTACCGACAGGGGTGATGAAAAACTGTTTTTT
CASSTDRGDEKLFF
>TRBJ1-3|-|-|TRBV15
TGTGCCACCAGCGCCACAGCTTATTCCTCTGGAAACACCATATATTTT
CATSATAYSSGNTIYF
>TRBJ2-7|-|-|TRBV6-5
TGTGCCAGCAGTTACTCCCTCCAGGAGGCCTACGAGCAGTACTTC
CASSYSLQEAYEQYF
>TRBJ1-3|-|-|TRBV5-1
TGCGCCAGCAGCTTGGCGGGGCCAGGCAGGGGAAACACCATATATTTT
CASSLAGPGRGNTIYF
>TRBJ2-5|-|-|TRBV5-1
TGCGCCAGCAGCTTGGTTGGGGGAGAGGGCCAAGAGACCCAGTACTTC
CASSLVGGEGQETQYF
>TRBJ2-6|-|-|TRBV19
TGTGCCAGTAGTATAGACGGCGGTGGGGCCAACGTCCTGACTTTC
CASSIDGGGANVLTF
>TRBJ2-5|TRBD1|-|TRBV4-1
TGCGCCAGCAGCCAATTCGCCAGGGGGACGGAGACCCAGTACTTC
CASSQFARGTETQYF
>TRBJ1-1|-|-|TRBV2
TGTGCCAGCAGTGATTCGATCCTGAACACTGAAGCTTTCTTT
CASSDSILNTEAFF
>TRBJ2-2|TRBD2|-|TRBV11-2
TGTGCCAGCAGCTTAGGGCGGGAGGGGTACACCGGGGAGCTGTTTTTT
CASSLGREGYTGELFF
>TRBJ2-5|-|-|TRBV29-1
TGCAGCGTTGTGGGGCAGGCCGGGGAGACCCAGTACTTC
CSVVGQAGETQYF
>TRBJ2-7|-|-|TRBV18
TGTGCCAGCTCACCAGTTGTAGGGGCTGGCTACGAGCAGTACTTC
CASSPVVGAGYEQYF
>TRBJ2-2|TRBD2|-|TRBV2
TGTGCAGCGCGGGGGGGTAACACCGGGGAGCTGTTTTTT
CAARGGNTGELFF
>TRBJ2-7|-|-|TRBV2
TGTGCCAGCAGCGATCAGGGGCGAGGCTACGAGCAGTACTTC
CASSDQGRGYEQYF
>TRBJ2-7|TRBD1|-|TRBV7-2
TGTGCCAGCAGCCCGGGACAGGCCTTCTACGAGCAGTACTTC
CASSPGQAFYEQYF
>TRBJ2-1|TRBD2|-|TRBV7-6
TGTGCCAGCAGCTTAAGGTTGGGGGGGTTGCTAAATGAGCAGTTCTTC
CASSLRLGGLLNEQFF
>TRBJ2-5|TRBD2|-|TRBV28
TGTGCCAGCAGTTCGAGCGGGAGATCGGAGGAGACCCAGTACTTC
CASSSSGRSEETQYF
>TRBJ2-1|TRBD2|-|TRBV7-8
TGTGCCAGCAGCACTCCCGGACTAGCGGCACGATGGGAGCAGTTCTTC
CASSTPGLAARWEQFF
>TRBJ2-5|-|-|TRBV6-1
TGTGCCAGCAGTGAAGCCAACTGGAGCGAAGAGACCCAGTACTTC
CASSEANWSEETQYF
>TRBJ2-2|TRBD2|-|TRBV7-9
TGTGCCAGCAGCCCCTCACTAGCGTCGAACACCGGGGAGCTGTTTTTT
CASSPSLASNTGELFF
>TRBJ2-7|TRBD2|-|TRBV2
TGTGCCAGCAGTGAAAGGAATGTAGGAGGTAGCGGGAGCTACGAGCAGTACTTC
CASSERNVGGSGSYEQYF
>TRBJ1-5|-|-|TRBV2
TGTGCCAGCAGTGAATACTATAGCAATCAGCCCCAGCATTTT
CASSEYYSNQPQHF
>TRBJ2-1|TRBD2|-|TRBV29-1
TGCAGCGTTGCCGGGAGGGCCAAAGATGAGCAGTTCTTC
CSVAGRAKDEQFF
>TRBJ2-1|TRBD1|-|TRBV7-9
TGTGCCAGCAGCTTAAGTGGACAGGTCTACAATGAGCAGTTCTTC
CASSLSGQVYNEQFF
>TRBJ2-1|-|-|TRBV27
TGTGCCAGCAGTTTATACGCGGGGCCAAGCTCCTACAATGAGCAGTTCTTC
CASSLYAGPSSYNEQFF
>TRBJ1-1|-|-|TRBV5-1
TGCGCCAGCAGCTTGCTCGGCAGCCCGAACACTGAAGCTTTCTTT
CASSLLGSPNTEAFF
>TRBJ1-1|TRBD1|-|TRBV5-1
TGCGCCAGCAGCCAGACAGGGGTGGACACTGAAGCTTTCTTT
CASSQTGVDTEAFF
>TRBJ2-3|-|-|TRBV6-5
TGTGCCAGCAGTGTATCCGGGCCCCGGGGTACGCAGTATTTT
CASSVSGPRGTQYF
>TRBJ2-2|-|-|TRBV27
TGTGCCAGCAGCCCCTTTCGCGGGGAGCTGTTTTTT
CASSPFRGELFF
>TRBJ1-1|-|few|TRBV19
TGTGCCAGTAGAAGAGATCGGGACACTGAAGCTTTCTTT
CASRRDRDTEAFF
>TRBJ1-5|-|-|TRBV10-3
TGTGCCATCAGCGAACACCCCGGAATTTTGTCCCAGCATTTT
CAISEHPGILSQHF
>TRBJ2-3|TRBD2|-|TRBV7-6
TGTGCCAGCAGTTTAGGAGCGGGAGGGTCATCGGATACGCAGTATTTT
CASSLGAGGSSDTQYF
>TRBJ1-1|TRBD1|-|TRBV10-3
TGTGCCATCAGTGAACAGGGGGATTTCACTGAAGCTTTCTTT
CAISEQGDFTEAFF
>TRBJ2-2|TRBD2|-|TRBV2
TGTGCCATCGGAGGACTAGCGGAGGTAACAAACTCGAACACCGGGGAGCTGTTTTTT
CAIGGLAEVTNSNTGELFF
>TRBJ1-5|TRBD1|-|TRBV18
TGTGCCAGCTCACCATCTACAGGGGGGAGTCAGCCCCAGCATTTT
CASSPSTGGSQPQHF
>TRBJ2-3|-|-|TRBV7-3
TGTGCCAGCAGCTTAAGTGGTTACCACACAGATACGCAGTATTTT
CASSLSGYHTDTQYF
>TRBJ2-7|TRBD2|-|TRBV7-2
TGTGCCAGCAGCGCCAGACTAGCGGGAGGCGACGAGCAGTACTTC
CASSARLAGGDEQYF
>TRBJ2-2|TRBD1|-|TRBV7-9
TGTGCCAGCAGCTTCAACATGGGACAGGGGTTCACCGGGGAGCTGTTTTTT
CASSFNMGQGFTGELFF
>TRBJ2-1|-|-|TRBV25-1
TGTGCCAGCAGCCCTCCCCACCACAATGAGCAGTTCTTC
CASSPPHHNEQFF
>TRBJ2-4|TRBD1|-|TRBV28
TGTGCCAGCAGTCCGGGGGGGACAGGGGGCCACATTCAGTACTTC
CASSPGGTGGHIQYF
>TRBJ2-3|TRBD1|-|TRBV28
TGTGCCAGCAGTCCAGCCGGACAGGGAGGCACAGATACGCAGTATTTT
CASSPAGQGGTDTQYF